This TCR beta chain was retrieved from a study of T cell responses to AZD1222 COVID-19 vaccine. Findings and caveats of the study: Regions left unmutated in variants are reportedly the target of nearly half of spike-specific TCRs. At baseline, just a handful of AZD1222 recipients tested seropositive.

Sequencing used immunoSEQ multiplex PCR; TCRdb keeps in-frame clones, though not all of them. Counted here are 140,000 to 150,000 clones, 75% to 90% occurring once; the ten biggest clones make up about 1.5%. As to this clone: Its antigen is currently unknown.

Germline V CDR1 and CDR2: LGHDT, YNNKEL (reference sequence). The CDR3 totals 13 residues. The V gene end was trimmed by 5 bases and the J gene end by 5 bases; junction bases not matched to a gene: 4. V is TRBV3-1 (or the pseudogene TRBV3-2) and J is TRBJ1-2; 8 bases map to TRBD1. Sequencing used peripheral blood, obtained on day 0 of AZD1222 vaccination. This receptor was obtained from an adult in good health. The CDR3 loop is CASSNRQGYGYTF. The DNA of the CDR3 is TGTGCCAGCAGCAATAGACAGGGGTATGGCTACACCTTC.